This T cell receptor beta chain emerged from a study of control samples from healthy donors and cancer patients. Some clones are missing from TCRdb's copy, which holds only in-frame ones; the method was immunoSEQ multiplex PCR. The repertoire holds some 80,000 clones, with approximately 92% as singletons. The CDR3 extends over 12 amino acids. Germline V lookup: CDR1 KGHDR, CDR2 SFDVKD. V lost 4 bases and J 3 bases, leaving 5 bases between the germline ends. The V call is TRBV24-1, the J call TRBJ1-2, with D unclear. The receptor's source is a woman in her sixties in good health. The sample taken for sequencing was blood. The CDR3 DNA sequence: TGTGCCACCAGTGAGTCTGACTATGGCTACACCTTC. Amino acid sequence: CATSESDYGYTF.